These 23 T cell receptor beta chains were all obtained from the same sample, sequenced in a study of cytomegalovirus exposure and HLA in healthy donors. Researchers ran the PCR with 60 Vbeta and 13 Jbeta primers. Data came from immunoSEQ multiplex PCR; TCRdb stores just in-frame clones and leaves some out. The data show more than 140,000 clones, with 75% to 80% seen just once and 0.55% to 0.8% held by the top ten. The material sequenced was PBMCs. All receptors come from a male donor in good health and CMV-seronegative.

The gene calls are TRBV5-4 and TRBJ2-5, with 7 bases lining up with TRBD1. The DNA end favors TRBJ2-7, so the J call may be wrong. Germline CDR1 and CDR2: SGHNT and YYREEE (reference sequence). The CDR3 length is 13 residues. CDR3 sequence reads: CASSRYRGYEQYF. The DNA of the CDR3 is TGTGCCAGCAGCCGTTACAGGGGATACGAGCAGTACTTC.

This rearrangement joins TRBV2 to TRBJ1-1, with TRBD1 as a possible D gene (5 bases). V was pared by 5 bases and J by 8 bases, with 12 bases between. The CDR3 spans 12 residues. The V gene's germline CDR1 is SNHLY and CDR2 FYNNEI. The CDR3 DNA sequence: TGTGCCAGCAGTTTAGGGCAGGGAGAAGCTTTCTTT. Its translation: CASSLGQGEAFF.

The rearrangement uses TRBV5-1 and TRBJ2-5; 10 positions agree with TRBD2. This CDR3 contains 15 residues. Germline values: CDR1 SGHRS, CDR2 YFSETQ. V lost 0 bases to trimming and J lost 5 bases; unmatched junction nucleotides: 4. In nucleotides, the CDR3 is TGCGCCAGCAGCTTGGAAGCGGGGGGGCCGGAGACCCAGTACTTC. It specifies CASSLEAGGPETQYF.

The chain is built from TRBV2 and TRBJ1-1, with a weak D call TRBD1 (5 bases). Per the germline V gene, CDR1 is SNHLY and CDR2 is FYNNEI. V lost 7 bases and J lost 5, with 11 bases in between. The CDR3 spans 12 residues. CDR3 amino acids: CASNVRGTEAFF. In DNA, the CDR3 is TGTGCCAGCAACGTACGGGGGACTGAAGCTTTCTTT.

The genes are TRBV9 and TRBJ1-2, with D maybe TRBD1 (6 bases). The CDR3 sequence is 15 residues long. Germline assignment: CDR1 SGDLS and CDR2 YYNGEE. The V gene lost 5 bases and the J gene lost 2 bases, with 16 bases spanning the gap. The CDR3 bases are TGTGCCAGCAGGGGGGCGGACGATGGGAACTATGGCTACACCTTC. It codes for CASRGADDGNYGYTF.

The rearrangement uses TRBV5-1 and TRBJ2-1; D gene uncertain. CDR3 length equals 14 residues. Trimming removed 0 bases from V and 6 bases from J, with 10 bases in between. Per the germline V gene, CDR1 is SGHRS and CDR2 is YFSETQ. In nucleotides, the CDR3 is TGCGCCAGCAGCTTGGTGCTAGGTAGCAATGAGCAGTTCTTC. Translation: CASSLVLGSNEQFF.

The V gene is TRBV6-4, the J gene TRBJ2-1, with D possibly TRBD1 on 6 matching bases. The CDR3 is 14 residues long. V was cut by 6 bases and J by 4 bases, with 13 bases left in between. Germline V lookup: CDR1 MRHNA, CDR2 SNTAGT. In DNA, the CDR3 is TGTGCCAGCAGCTCAGGGGATTCTTACAATGAGCAGTTCTTC. It encodes CASSSGDSYNEQFF.

The chain combines TRBV7-2 with TRBJ1-2, with D possibly matching TRBD1 (5 bases). V lost 1 base to trimming and J lost 5 bases, with 11 bases between them. Germline CDR1 is SGHTA and CDR2 is FQGNSA. This CDR3 has 14 residues. CDR3 sequence reads: CASSLGQGAYGYTF. The DNA of the CDR3 is TGTGCCAGCAGCTTAGGGCAGGGCGCTTATGGCTACACCTTC.

The chain uses TRBV5-1 and TRBJ2-7; TRBD1 aligns across 7 bases. The CDR3 totals 14 residues. CDR1 is SGHRS, CDR2 YFSETQ, per germline. Germline trimming cut 1 base from V and 1 base from J; bases unmatched to any gene: 2. This CDR3 is CASSLTGASYEQYF. The CDR3 bases are TGCGCCAGCAGCTTGACAGGGGCGTCCTACGAGCAGTACTTC.

DNA of the CDR3: TGTGCCAGCCAGGACACAGGTTCCTACAATGAGCAGTTCTTC. It yields the protein CASQDTGSYNEQFF. The V and J genes are TRBV25-1 and TRBJ2-1; the D gene is possibly TRBD1 (5 bases). Per germline, CDR1 MGHDK and CDR2 SYGVNS. The V end was cut by 8 bases, the J end by 1 base, with 12 bases between. This CDR3 is built from 14 residues.

The V and J genes are TRBV5-6 and TRBJ2-3; 8 nucleotides align to TRBD1. The J segment lost 8 bases and the V segment lost 0 bases, leaving 11 bases of the junction unmatched. There are 16 residues in the CDR3. CDR1 is SGHDT, CDR2 YYEEEE, per germline. The CDR3: CASSLAGQAVRGTQYF. CDR3 DNA: TGTGCCAGCAGCTTGGCGGGACAGGCCGTAAGGGGTACGCAGTATTTT.

This rearrangement joins TRBV5-4 to TRBJ2-7, with D maybe TRBD2 (5 bases). V was trimmed by 4 bases and J by 6 bases, leaving 14 bases between them. This CDR3 has 13 residues. Germline CDR1 is SGHNT and CDR2 is YYREEE (reference sequence). This CDR3 is CASSASGFVEQYF. The CDR3 nucleotides are TGTGCCAGCAGCGCCAGCGGCTTTGTCGAGCAGTACTTC.

This clone was detected only once. The chain employs TRBV4-3 and TRBJ2-7; a possible D gene is TRBD1 (6 bases). Germline CDR1 is LGHNA and CDR2 is YSLEER. This CDR3 has 14 amino acids. Trimming took off 1 base at V and 4 bases at J, with 11 bases between the two ends. For the CDR3, the DNA is TGCGCCAGCAGCCAAGCTACAGGGCCATACGAGCAGTACTTC. Residues: CASSQATGPYEQYF.

The genes are TRBV5-6 and TRBJ2-7; perhaps TRBD2 as D (6 bases). This CDR3 region has 13 residues. Between the trimmed V and J ends, which lost 4 bases and 3 bases, there was a span of 11 bases. Germline CDR1 reads SGHDT; CDR2 reads YYEEEE. CDR3 in amino acids: CASSPRGIYEQYF. The CDR3 coding sequence is TGTGCCAGCAGCCCACGGGGGATCTACGAGCAGTACTTC.

The chain has TRBV30 and TRBJ1-2; 8 bases agree with TRBD1. The CDR3 extends over 14 amino acids. V gave up 3 bases and J gave up 2 bases; unmatched junction bases: 5. CDR1 GTSNPN and CDR2 SVGIG come from the germline V gene (reference sequence). The CDR3 DNA reads as TGTGCCTGGAGGAGGACAGGGCTAAACTATGGCTACACCTTC. Its protein is CAWRRTGLNYGYTF.

The chain joins TRBV5-4 to TRBJ1-1; 9 bases agree with TRBD1. V lost 4 bases to trimming and J lost 10 bases; unmatched junction nucleotides: 8. This CDR3 is built from 13 residues. Germline values: CDR1 SGHNT, CDR2 YYREEE (reference sequence). CDR3 protein: CASSPPGQGLAFF. The CDR3 DNA sequence: TGTGCCAGCAGCCCCCCGGGACAGGGATTAGCTTTCTTT.

The rearrangement uses TRBV11-2 and TRBJ2-2; 16 positions match TRBD2. V trimming: 4 bases; J trimming: 6 bases; junction bases outside the gene matches: 5. This CDR3 is 17 amino acids long. Germline CDR1 reads SGHAT; CDR2 reads FQNNGV. The CDR3, as DNA: TGTGCCAGCAGCTACGGGACTAGCGGGGGGGGACCCGGGGAGCTGTTTTTT. Translation: CASSYGTSGGGPGELFF.

The V and J genes are TRBV6-5 and TRBJ1-6; the match to TRBD1 covers 7 bases. The V and J ends lost 6 bases and 8 bases, in that order; junction bases with no gene match: 10. This CDR3 is 15 amino acids long. Per the germline V gene, CDR1 is MNHEY and CDR2 is SVGAGI. The CDR3 sequence is CASSRDRDSYSPLHF. Here the CDR3 DNA reads TGTGCCAGCAGCCGGGACCGGGACAGTTATTCACCCCTCCACTTT.

This clone showed up just a few times. V is TRBV7-9 and J is TRBJ1-1; TRBD1 is a possible D gene (5 bases). The V end lost 0 bases, the J end lost 1 base, and 9 bases lay between the germline ends. CDR1 is SEHNR, CDR2 FQNEAQ, per germline (reference sequence). CDR3 length: 15 residues. For the CDR3, the DNA is TGTGCCAGCAGCTTAGCGGCTGGACAGAACACTGAAGCTTTCTTT. It specifies CASSLAAGQNTEAFF.

In its sample, this clone was seen a few times. The rearrangement links TRBV5-4 to TRBJ1-2; D possibly corresponds to TRBD1 (5 bases). Germline-derived CDR1 and CDR2 are SGHNT and YYREEE (reference sequence). The CDR3 runs to 16 residues. V lost 0 bases and J lost 2, with 14 bases in between. The CDR3: CASSLATGFSNYGYTF. The DNA for the CDR3 is TGTGCCAGCAGCTTGGCAACAGGATTTTCCAACTATGGCTACACCTTC. The variable domain in full, completed from reference TRBV5-4 and TRBJ1-2, reads ETGVTQSPTHLIKTRGQQVTLRCSSQSGHNTVSWYQQALGQGPQFIFQYYREEENGRGNFPPRFSGLQFPNYSSELNVNALELDDSALYLCASSLATGFSNYGYTFGSGTRLTVV.

The V and J genes are TRBV11-2 and TRBJ2-5, with 7 bases fitting TRBD2. Losses at the gene ends were 5 bases for V and 1 base for J; bases not matched to a gene: 10. Germline V gives CDR1 SGHAT, CDR2 FQNNGV. The CDR3 has 16 residues. Here the CDR3 DNA reads TGTGCCAGCAGCCTATGGGGGAGGGGCTTCCAAGAGACCCAGTACTTC. Its protein is CASSLWGRGFQETQYF.

This clone was recorded a few times. Relative to the germline gene, one junction end is altered; a read error may explain this. The chain joins TRBV7-9 to TRBJ2-1; TRBD2 matches 11 bases. CDR1 is SEHNR, CDR2 FQNEAQ, per germline (reference sequence). This CDR3 has 18 residues. The CDR3 DNA is TGTTCCAGCAGCGCCAGGGGGACTAGCGGAAGCTCCTACAATGAGCAGTTCTTC. Translated, it gives CSSSARGTSGSSYNEQFF. The variable domain in full, completed from reference TRBV7-9 and TRBJ2-1, reads DTGVSQNPRHKITKRGQNVTFRCDPISEHNRLYWYRQTLGQGPEFLTYFQNEAQLEKSRLLSDRFSAERPKGSFSTLEIQRTEQGDSAMYLCSSSARGTSGSSYNEQFFGPGTRLTVL.

This clone was counted once. DNA for the CDR3: TGTGCCAGCAGGCGGGGGGGTGTCACTGAAGCTTTCTTT. Protein sequence: CASRRGGVTEAFF. The V gene is TRBV2, the J gene TRBJ1-1; possibly TRBD1 for D (5 bases). From germline, CDR1 is SNHLY and CDR2 FYNNEI. This CDR3 contains 13 residues. Trimming cost V 6 bases and J 4 bases, with 12 bases left between them.